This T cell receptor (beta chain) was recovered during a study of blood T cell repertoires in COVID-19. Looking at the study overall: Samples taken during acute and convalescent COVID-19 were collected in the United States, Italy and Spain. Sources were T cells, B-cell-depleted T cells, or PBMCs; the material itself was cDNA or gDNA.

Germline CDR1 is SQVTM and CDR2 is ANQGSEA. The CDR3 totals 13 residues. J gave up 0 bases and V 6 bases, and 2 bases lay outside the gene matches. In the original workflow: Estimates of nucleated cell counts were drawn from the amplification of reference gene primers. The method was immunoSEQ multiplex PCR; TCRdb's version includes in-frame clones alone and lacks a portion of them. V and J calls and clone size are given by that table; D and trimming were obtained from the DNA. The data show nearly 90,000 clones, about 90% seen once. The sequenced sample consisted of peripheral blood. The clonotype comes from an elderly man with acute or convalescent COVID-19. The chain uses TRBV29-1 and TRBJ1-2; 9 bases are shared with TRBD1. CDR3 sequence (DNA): TGCAGCGTGGGACAGGGCACTAACTATGGCTACACCTTC. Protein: CSVGQGTNYGYTF.